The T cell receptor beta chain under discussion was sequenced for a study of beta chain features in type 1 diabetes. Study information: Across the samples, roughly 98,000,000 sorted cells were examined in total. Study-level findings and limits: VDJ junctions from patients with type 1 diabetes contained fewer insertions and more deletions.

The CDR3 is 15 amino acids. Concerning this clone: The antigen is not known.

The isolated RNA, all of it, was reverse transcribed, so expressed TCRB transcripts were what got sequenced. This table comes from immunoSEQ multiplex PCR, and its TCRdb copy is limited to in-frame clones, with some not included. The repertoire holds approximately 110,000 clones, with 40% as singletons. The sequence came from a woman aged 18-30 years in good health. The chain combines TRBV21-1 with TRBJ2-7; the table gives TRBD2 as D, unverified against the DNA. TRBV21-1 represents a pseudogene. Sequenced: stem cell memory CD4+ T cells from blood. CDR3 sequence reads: CASSTPRVTDYEQYF. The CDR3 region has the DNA TGTGCCAGCAGCACCCCCCGGGTGACCGACTACGAGCAGTACTTC.